These 21 T cell receptor beta chains were sequenced from one sample in a study of T cell repertoires in cytomegalovirus infection. TCRdb called the reads again in MiXCR, with one record for every CDR3 protein. Among approximately 350,000 distinct CDR3 sequences listed, around a third were seen once. Their antigens are not known. The sequenced sample was cultured PBMCs, obtained from culture after CMV antigen stimulation. The receptors were gathered from a human donor in good health (CMV status not recorded). Some clones in this sample may be carry-over from other donors' samples.

The CDR3 bases are TGTGCCAGTAAACGACGGGACAGGGATCACGAGCAGTACTTC. It yields the protein CASKRRDRDHEQYF. The J gene is TRBJ2-7, the V gene TRBV19, with 9 bases aligning to TRBD1. Per germline, CDR1 LNHDA and CDR2 SQIVND (reference sequence). Trimming removed 7 bases from V and 5 bases from J; junction bases left unmatched: 9. The CDR3 has 14 residues.

The chain recombines TRBV7-2 with TRBJ1-1, with D possibly matching TRBD1 (6 bases). The germline CDR1 and CDR2 sequences are SGHTA and FQGNSA. Trimming left V 5 bases short and J 2 bases short, with 12 bases between. The CDR3 length is 14 residues. The CDR3 protein is CASSGRGINTEAFF. The CDR3 nucleotides are TGTGCCAGCAGCGGCAGGGGAATAAACACTGAAGCTTTCTTT.

A few counts support this clonotype. The V and J genes are TRBV7-6 and TRBJ2-1; D perhaps matches TRBD2 (5 bases). CDR3 size: 13 residues. V was trimmed by 1 base and J by 9 bases, leaving 10 bases between them. The germline CDR1 and CDR2 sequences are SGHVS and FNYEAQ. In nucleotides, the CDR3 is TGTGCCAGCAGCTTAGAACTAGGGAGTGAGCAGTTCTTC. It translates to CASSLELGSEQFF.

This clonotype has at least ten counts. The CDR3 here is CASSSLGLSQGEPQYF. The CDR3 region has the DNA TGTGCCAGCAGCTCGTTAGGCCTCTCTCAGGGCGAGCCCCAGTACTTC. The V and J genes are TRBV7-2 and TRBJ2-5; the D gene is possibly TRBD1 (5 bases). The CDR3 length is 16 residues. V lost 4 bases and J 9 bases, leaving 24 bases between the germline ends. Per germline, CDR1 SGHTA and CDR2 FQGNSA.

In this sample, this clonotype turned up once. With a much larger clone just one base away, this may be a read error. The rearrangement uses TRBV7-8 and TRBJ2-3; TRBD2 might be the D (6 bases). CDR1 and CDR2 (germline): SGHVS, FQNEAQ. The CDR3 contains 17 residues. CDR3 in amino acids: CTSSSLWRALGTDTQYF. CDR3 sequence (DNA): TGTACCAGCAGCTCCCTGTGGAGGGCTCTCGGCACAGATACGCAGTATTTT.

This clonotype was seen more than once but under ten times. The chain carries TRBV7-2 and TRBJ2-3; D uncertain. Looked up from germline, CDR1 is SGHTA and CDR2 is FQGNSA. V was cut by 5 bases and J by 1 base, with 13 bases left in between. CDR3 length: 15 residues. CDR3 amino acids: CASSPGLVGTDTQYF. The CDR3 bases are TGTGCCAGCAGCCCCGGGCTAGTGGGCACAGATACGCAGTATTTT.

The chain joins TRBV5-8 to TRBJ2-5; D not resolved. This CDR3 has 13 residues. V shed 2 bases and J shed 8 bases, with 13 bases lying between them. In germline, CDR1 is SGHTS, CDR2 YDEGEE. The CDR3 region has the DNA TGTGCCAGCAGCTTATACTACCTCTCCACCCAGTACTTC. It yields the protein CASSLYYLSTQYF.

At least ten counts were recorded for this clonotype. The J gene is TRBJ2-1, the V gene TRBV28, with 7 bases that match TRBD1. This CDR3 has 15 residues. The V gene end was trimmed by 5 bases and the J gene end by 6 bases; junction bases not matched to a gene: 10. Germline assignment: CDR1 MDHEN and CDR2 SYDVKM. CDR3 sequence (DNA): TGTGCCAGCAGTACACAGGGGTCCACGCTCAATGAGCAGTTCTTC. Translation: CASSTQGSTLNEQFF.

This clonotype has a count of ten or more. This chain joins TRBV7-2 and TRBJ2-7, with TRBD2 as a possible D gene (5 bases). Germline V gene lookup returns CDR1 SGHTA and CDR2 FQGNSA. The germline V and J ends were trimmed by 0 bases and 3 bases, with 9 bases remaining between them. The CDR3 is 14 amino acids. CDR3 sequence (DNA): TGTGCCAGCAGCTTAGCGGCGGGTGACTACGAGCAGTACTTC. Translation: CASSLAAGDYEQYF.

This clonotype was recorded a few times. The genes are TRBV7-8 and TRBJ2-1, with 11 bases fitting TRBD2. This CDR3 has 17 amino acids. Per the germline V gene, CDR1 is SGHVS and CDR2 is FQNEAQ. The trim removed 5 bases at V and 15 bases at J, leaving 21 bases unmatched. The CDR3 spells CASSERPGTSGTREGFF. The CDR3 coding sequence is TGTGCCAGCAGCGAGCGTCCCGGGACTAGCGGTACCCGGGAGGGGTTCTTC.

The J gene is TRBJ2-3, the V gene TRBV19; 7 positions match TRBD1. CDR1 and CDR2 (germline): LNHDA, SQIVND (reference sequence). Unmatched junction bases numbered 8, after V lost 6 bases and J lost 2 bases. The CDR3 has 15 residues. CDR3 sequence reads: CASSPGQTYTDTQYF. CDR3 nucleotide sequence: TGTGCCAGTAGCCCGGGACAGACTTACACAGATACGCAGTATTTT.

This rearrangement joins TRBV7-2 to TRBJ2-2; D is perhaps TRBD1 (6 bases). The CDR3 covers 14 residues. V shed 5 bases and J shed 7 bases, with 14 bases lying between them. Germline lookup yields CDR1 SGHTA and CDR2 FQGNSA. CDR3 sequence (DNA): TGTGCCAGCAGCCAGGGGAGAGTTGTCGGGGAGCTGTTTTTT. As protein: CASSQGRVVGELFF.

The sample holds a few counts of this clonotype. This chain joins TRBV10-3 and TRBJ2-6; D may be TRBD1 or TRBD2 (5 bases each). The CDR3 has 21 amino acids. Trimming removed 3 bases from V and 0 bases from J, with 24 bases in between. Per the germline V gene, CDR1 is ENHRY and CDR2 is SYGVKD. CDR3 DNA: TGTGCCATCAGTGACAGTCGGATTCACGAGGGACCCCGCTCTGGGGCCAACGTCCTGACTTTC. Translated: CAISDSRIHEGPRSGANVLTF.

The chain uses TRBV20-1 and TRBJ1-5, with a tentative D call TRBD1 (5 bases). The CDR3 has 13 amino acids. V dropped 2 bases and J dropped 4 bases, with 9 bases sitting between them. CDR1 is DFQATT, CDR2 SNEGSKA, per germline (reference sequence). The CDR3 nucleotides read TGCAGTGCTAGACTTGACAGAAATCAGCCCCAGCATTTT. This codes for CSARLDRNQPQHF.

This clonotype has only a few counts. Here the CDR3 reads CASSQRGRIVSDTQYF. The CDR3 region has the DNA TGTGCCAGCAGCCAAAGGGGGAGAATAGTATCAGATACGCAGTATTTT. The V call is TRBV7-9, the J call TRBJ2-3, with D perhaps TRBD1 (6 bases). Germline V CDR1 and CDR2: SEHNR, FQNEAQ (reference sequence). This CDR3 region has 16 residues. The V end was cut by 5 bases, the J end by 4 bases, with 19 bases between.

V usage is TRBV29-1 and J usage is TRBJ2-1, with TRBD2 matching 8 bases. CDR3 length equals 12 residues. Per the germline V gene, CDR1 is SQVTM and CDR2 is ANQGSEA. The V gene end was trimmed by 6 bases and the J gene end by 12 bases; junction bases not matched to a gene: 10. The CDR3 loop is CSVAGTSGGQFF. CDR3 bases: TGCAGCGTGGCCGGGACTAGTGGTGGGCAGTTCTTC.

The chain is built from TRBV6-5 and TRBJ2-1; D is perhaps TRBD1 (5 bases). Trimming removed 0 bases from V and 5 bases from J, with 17 bases in between. This CDR3 spans 17 amino acids. Germline CDR1 is MNHEY and CDR2 is SVGAGI. The CDR3 spells CASSYSHRTITDNEQFF. The CDR3 bases are TGTGCCAGCAGTTACTCGCACAGGACGATCACCGACAATGAGCAGTTCTTC.

This clonotype was seen a few times. This chain links TRBV15 with TRBJ1-1, with D unresolved. Trimming pared 2 bases from V and 0 bases from J, leaving 7 bases between. The CDR3 contains 14 residues. CDR1 and CDR2 from the germline V gene are LNHNV and YYDKDF (reference sequence). In DNA, the CDR3 is TGTGCCACCAGCAGAAGACGGGTGAACACTGAAGCTTTCTTT. Residues: CATSRRRVNTEAFF.

Comments on this clonotype: Germline and junction disagree at one end, which may indicate a read error. V usage is TRBV7-2 and J usage is TRBJ2-1; tentatively, D is TRBD2 (6 bases). Germline CDR1 and CDR2: SGHTA and FQGNSA. The CDR3 spans 15 residues. CDR3 sequence: CASSPQAGTHNEQIF. The CDR3 region has the DNA TGTGCCAGCAGCCCCCAAGCGGGTACCCACAATGAGCAGATCTTC. Full variable domain (outside the CDR3, taken from reference TRBV7-2 and TRBJ2-1): GAGVSQSPSNKVTEKGKDVELRCDPISGHTALYWYRQSLGQGLEFLIYFQGNSAPDKSGLPSDRFSAERTGGSVSTLTIQRTQQEDSAVYLCASSPQAGTHNEQIFGPGTRLTVL.

This clonotype was seen a few times. The CDR3 loop reads CASSQDSGRETWLETQYF. For the CDR3, the DNA is TGCGCCAGCAGCCAAGATTCGGGCAGGGAGACGTGGTTGGAGACCCAGTACTTC. The chain couples TRBV4-1 to TRBJ2-5, with D perhaps assigned TRBD1 or TRBD2 (5 bases each). Germline V CDR1 and CDR2: MGHRA, YSYEKL. V lost 0 bases and J lost 5, with 22 bases in between. The CDR3 is made up of 18 amino acids.

The rearrangement links TRBV6-5 to TRBJ2-3, with 9 bases that match TRBD2. This CDR3 has 14 amino acids. Germline V gene sequence: CDR1 MNHEY, CDR2 SVGAGI. With 6 bases clipped from V and 3 bases from J, the junction kept 4 bases outside the gene matches. The CDR3 protein is CASSDSGRTDTQYF. CDR3 DNA sequence: TGTGCCAGCAGCGATAGCGGGAGAACAGATACGCAGTATTTT.